The rows below give T cell receptor beta chains drawn from one sample of a study of radiotherapy plus CTLA-4 blockade in lung cancer. Profiling relied on immunoSEQ multiplex PCR, and the TCRdb table lists in-frame clones only, not all of them. The data hold about 77,000 clones, with roughly 74% observed a single time. The sample was peripheral blood, taken from a patient treated with radiotherapy plus ipilimumab. The receptor set was obtained from a human donor with non-small cell lung cancer whose response to radiotherapy plus ipilimumab could not be evaluated. Each CDR3 is given with its conserved first and last residue. Fields, in order: CDR3 DNA, CDR3 protein, J gene, V gene, clone size, D gene. D genes are given only for firm matches. Not every row has a clone size; where given, it reads once, few, many or a size class.

TGTGCCAGCATGGTACTGGGGGCCACTGAAGCTTTCTTT | CASMVLGATEAFF | TRBJ1-1 | TRBV2 | NA | NA
TGTGCCAGCAGTGAAGGTTGGGGGCCCTCCTTTAACTATGGCTACACCTTC | CASSEGWGPSFNYGYTF | TRBJ1-2 | TRBV6-1 | NA | NA
TGTGCCAGCAGTGAAGCAGGGGCTGGAAACACCATATATTTT | CASSEAGAGNTIYF | TRBJ1-3 | TRBV6-1 | few | NA
TGTGCCAGCAGTGAAAGGCGGGGGTTACTAGCGGGAGGCTCCTACGAGCAGTACTTC | CASSERRGLLAGGSYEQYF | TRBJ2-7 | TRBV6-1 | NA | TRBD2
TGCGCCAGCAGCCAAGCCCCTAGGCGGATCGAAGCTTTCTTT | CASSQAPRRIEAFF | TRBJ1-1 | TRBV7-3 | NA | NA
TGTGCCAGCAGCTTAGCAGGGGTTGGGGCTTTCTTT | CASSLAGVGAFF | TRBJ1-1 | TRBV7-9 | few | NA
TGTGCCAGCAGTTACTCAGGACCCGGGGGCACCATATATTTT | CASSYSGPGGTIYF | TRBJ1-3 | TRBV6-5 | many | NA
TGTGCCAGCAGCCAACTAGGGAGGGAGGGCTATGGCTACACCTTC | CASSQLGREGYGYTF | TRBJ1-2 | TRBV4-2 | NA | NA
TGTGCCATCAGTGATTCGCGACAATACACAGATACGCAGTATTTT | CAISDSRQYTDTQYF | TRBJ2-3 | TRBV10-3 | NA | NA
TGTGCCAGCCCACGCAGGACAGGGGACACTGAAGCTTTCTTT | CASPRRTGDTEAFF | TRBJ1-1 | TRBV6-1 | NA | TRBD1
TGTGCCAGCAGCTGGGGGGAAGAGACCCAGTACTTC | CASSWGEETQYF | TRBJ2-5 | TRBV5-6 | once | NA
TGTGCCACCAGCAGAGGGGCAGGAAACACCATATATTTT | CATSRGAGNTIYF | TRBJ1-3 | TRBV15 | few | NA
TGTGCTAGTGGTGGGGACAAGGCGAACACTGAAGCTTTCTTT | CASGGDKANTEAFF | TRBJ1-1 | TRBV12-5 | NA | NA
TGTGCCAGTAGTATGCGTGCTCAGGGGGCTATGTACGAGCAGTACTTC | CASSMRAQGAMYEQYF | TRBJ2-7 | TRBV19 | once | TRBD1
TGTGCCACCAGCAGAGATCCAGGAGGATCCTACGAGCAGTACTTC | CATSRDPGGSYEQYF | TRBJ2-7 | TRBV15 | NA | NA
TGTGCCAGTAGTATAAACAGGGAGAAGAATGGCTACACCTTC | CASSINREKNGYTF | TRBJ1-2 | TRBV19 | NA | NA
TGTGCCAGCATCCCCGGACAGGGGGCCAAAGAGACCCAGTACTTC | CASIPGQGAKETQYF | TRBJ2-5 | TRBV7-2 | NA | TRBD1
TGTGCCAGCAGCTTAGGAATACGGACTCTCATCCCCGCGGACTATGGCTACACCTTC | CASSLGIRTLIPADYGYTF | TRBJ1-2 | TRBV7-2 | NA | NA
TGTGCCAGCAGTTTAGGGGGGTCCCGTAATTTCTTC | CASSLGGSRNFF | TRBJ2-7 | TRBV28 | NA | NA
TGTGCCAGCGGAGGTAACACTGAAGCTTTCTTT | CASGGNTEAFF | TRBJ1-1 | TRBV28 | once | NA
TGCGCCAGCAGCTTGGATACAGCGAACACTGAAGCTTTCTTT | CASSLDTANTEAFF | TRBJ1-1 | TRBV5-1 | NA | NA
TGTGCCAGCAGCTTTGGGGGGACTGTCGGGGTCTACGAGCAGTACTTC | CASSFGGTVGVYEQYF | TRBJ2-7 | TRBV5-4 | NA | NA